The present T cell receptor beta chain was sequenced within a study of T cell changes during pregnancy in multiple sclerosis. Sequenced by immunoSEQ multiplex PCR; TCRdb stores in-frame clones only, minus some. The repertoire holds 70,000 to 90,000 clones, with roughly nine tenths as singletons. Per germline, CDR1 LNHDA and CDR2 SQIVND (reference sequence). V was clipped by 10 bases and J by 6 bases; unmatched bases: 14. This CDR3 is 15 amino acids long. The receptor's source is a female donor in good health, serving as a control in a pregnancy study. Some clones in this sample may be carry-over from other donors' samples. Source: PBMCs, taken in the first trimester of pregnancy. This chain uses TRBV19 with TRBJ1-5, with 8 nucleotides matching TRBD1. DNA of the CDR3: TGTGCCATTTCGGAGGGGCAGGGGGCGTTTCAGCCCCAGCATTTT. Residues: CAISEGQGAFQPQHF.